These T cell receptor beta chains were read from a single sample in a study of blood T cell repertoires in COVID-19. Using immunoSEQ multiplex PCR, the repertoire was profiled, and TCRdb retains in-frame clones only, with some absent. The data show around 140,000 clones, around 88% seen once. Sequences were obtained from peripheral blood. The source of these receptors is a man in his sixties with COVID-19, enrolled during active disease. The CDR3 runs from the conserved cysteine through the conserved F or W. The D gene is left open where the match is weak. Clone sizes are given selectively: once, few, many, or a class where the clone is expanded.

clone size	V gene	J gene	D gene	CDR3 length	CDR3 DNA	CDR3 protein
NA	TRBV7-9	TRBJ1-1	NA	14	TGTGCCAGCAGCTTAAGACAGATGAACACTGAAGCTTTCTTT	CASSLRQMNTEAFF
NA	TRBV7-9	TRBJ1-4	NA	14	TGTGCCAGCAGCTCCAGGGATCTACGCGAAAAACTGTTTTTT	CASSSRDLREKLFF
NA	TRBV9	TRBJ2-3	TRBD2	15	TGTGCCTCCCGCGGGGGGGGATATAGCACAGATACGCAGTATTTT	CASRGGGYSTDTQYF
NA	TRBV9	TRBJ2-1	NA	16	TGTGCCAGCAGCGTAGGTCTACTAACATCCTACAATGAGCAGTTCTTC	CASSVGLLTSYNEQFF
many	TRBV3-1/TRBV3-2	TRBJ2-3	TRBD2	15	TGTGCCAGCAGGGAAACACTAGCGGGGTCTGATACGCAGTATTTT	CASRETLAGSDTQYF
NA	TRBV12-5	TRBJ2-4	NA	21	TGTGCTAGTGGTCTCCCCCGGAGGGGCAGTTTCGGGCCTCTAGCCAAAAACATTCAGTACTTC	CASGLPRRGSFGPLAKNIQYF
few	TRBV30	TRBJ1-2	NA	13	TGTGCCTGGAGGGAGGGTTTGGATGGTGGCTACACCTTC	CAWREGLDGGYTF
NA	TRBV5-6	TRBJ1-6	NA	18	TGTGCCAGCAGCCTCCACCAGGGAGGGGCATCCTATAATTCACCCCTCCACTTT	CASSLHQGGASYNSPLHF
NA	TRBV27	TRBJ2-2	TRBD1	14	TGTGCCAGCAGTTTGGACAGGGGGGCCGGGGAGCTGTTTTTT	CASSLDRGAGELFF
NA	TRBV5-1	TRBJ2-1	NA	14	TGCGCCAGCAGCTTGTCCGGACAGCACAATGAGCAGTTCTTC	CASSLSGQHNEQFF
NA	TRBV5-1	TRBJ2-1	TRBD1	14	TGCGCCAGCAGCTCATCACAGGGGGTGGTTGAGCAGTTCTTC	CASSSSQGVVEQFF
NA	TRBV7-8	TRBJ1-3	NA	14	TGTGCCAGCAGCCGCCGGACAGACGGAAACACCATATATTTT	CASSRRTDGNTIYF
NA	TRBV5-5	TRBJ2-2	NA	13	TGTGCCAGCAGCTTGGCGTACACCGGGGAGCTGTTTTTT	CASSLAYTGELFF
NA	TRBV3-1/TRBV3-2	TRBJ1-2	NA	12	TGTGCCAGCAGCCACGGGGAAATTGGCTACACCTTC	CASSHGEIGYTF
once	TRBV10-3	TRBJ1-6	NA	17	TGTGCCATCAGCGACCAGACAGGTTTGGGGTTTAATTCACCCCTCCACTTT	CAISDQTGLGFNSPLHF
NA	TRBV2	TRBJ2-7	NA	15	TGTGCCAGCAGTGAATTGGCGGGAACCTCCTACGAGCAGTACTTC	CASSELAGTSYEQYF
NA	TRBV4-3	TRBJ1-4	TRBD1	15	TGCGCCAGCAGCCAAGACCGGACAGGGAATGAAAAACTGTTTTTT	CASSQDRTGNEKLFF
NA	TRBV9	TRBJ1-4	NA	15	TGTGCCAGCAGCGTAGCTGCAGGGAAGGGTGAAAAACTGTTTTTT	CASSVAAGKGEKLFF
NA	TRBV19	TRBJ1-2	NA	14	TGTGCCAGCCGATTCAGGGGAGTGGGCTATGGCTACACCTTC	CASRFRGVGYGYTF
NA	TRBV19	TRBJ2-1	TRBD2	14	TGTGCCACCCAGCGGGGGAGCTCCTACAATGAGCAGTTCTTC	CATQRGSSYNEQFF
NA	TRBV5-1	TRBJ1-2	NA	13	TGCGCCAGCAGCTTGGGAGGGTTGGATGGCTACACCTTC	CASSLGGLDGYTF
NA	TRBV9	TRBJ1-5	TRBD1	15	TGTGCCAGCAGCGTAGGACAGGGGGCGGGCCAGCCCCAGCATTTT	CASSVGQGAGQPQHF
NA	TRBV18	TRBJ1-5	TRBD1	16	TGTGCCAGCTCACCAGGGACAGGGGGCGTTCTCCAGCCCCAGCATTTT	CASSPGTGGVLQPQHF
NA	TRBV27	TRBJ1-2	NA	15	TGTGCCAGCAGACAAAAGGCTCGGAGGAGCTATGGCTACACCTTC	CASRQKARRSYGYTF
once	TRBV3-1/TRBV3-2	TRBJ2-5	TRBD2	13	TGTGCCAGCAGCCCTTTCTCCAGCGGGGTACAGTACTTC	CASSPFSSGVQYF
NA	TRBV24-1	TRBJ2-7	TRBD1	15	TGTGCCACCCCGACAGGGGGCGCCCGTTCATACGAGCAGTACTTC	CATPTGGARSYEQYF
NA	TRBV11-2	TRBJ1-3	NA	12	TGTGCCAGCAGCCATACCGGGAACACCATATATTTT	CASSHTGNTIYF
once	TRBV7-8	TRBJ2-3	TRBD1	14	TGTGCCAGCAGCTTAGAGACAGGGTGGGATACGCAGTATTTT	CASSLETGWDTQYF
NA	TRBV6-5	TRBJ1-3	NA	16	TGTGCCAGCAGTTCACCCAGGGAAGGAAAAGGAAACACCATATATTTT	CASSSPREGKGNTIYF
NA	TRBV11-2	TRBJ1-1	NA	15	TGTGCCAGCAGCTTAGATTACGGGTCGTCGGGTGAAGCTTTCTTT	CASSLDYGSSGEAFF
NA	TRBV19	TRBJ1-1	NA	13	TGTGCCAGTAGTAGGGCCAAGAACACTGAAGCTTTCTTT	CASSRAKNTEAFF
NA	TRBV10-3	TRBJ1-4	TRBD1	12	TGTGCCACCGGACAGGCCCGCGTTAAACTGTTTTTT	CATGQARVKLFF
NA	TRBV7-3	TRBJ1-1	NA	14	TGTGCCAGCAGCTTAATAGGGAGAAACACTGAAGCTTTCTTT	CASSLIGRNTEAFF
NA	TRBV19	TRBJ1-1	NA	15	TGTGCCAGTAGTATAGGGGCCACCTCGAACACTGAAGCTTTCTTT	CASSIGATSNTEAFF
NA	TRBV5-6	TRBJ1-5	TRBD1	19	TGTGCCAGCAGACCAAGGACAGGGGTTCGCGATAGCGGCAATCAGCCCCAGCATTTT	CASRPRTGVRDSGNQPQHF
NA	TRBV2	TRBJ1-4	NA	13	TGTGCCAGCACGTCGATGCCTGGCGAAAAACTGTTTTTT	CASTSMPGEKLFF
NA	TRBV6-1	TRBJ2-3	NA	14	TGTGCCAGCAGTGACGGGGGTGGCACAGATACGCAGTATTTT	CASSDGGGTDTQYF
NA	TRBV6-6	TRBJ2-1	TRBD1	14	TGTGCCAGCACTCCTAGGGGGCGATACAATGAGCAGTTCTTC	CASTPRGRYNEQFF
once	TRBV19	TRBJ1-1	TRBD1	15	TGTGCCAGTAGTCCCCCGGGACAGGGGGTCGTTGAAGCTTTCTTT	CASSPPGQGVVEAFF
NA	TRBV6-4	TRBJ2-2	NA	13	TGTGCCAGCAGTGACCTTCTCACCGGGGAGCTGTTTTTT	CASSDLLTGELFF
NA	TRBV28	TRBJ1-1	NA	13	TGTGCCAGCAGTTTTTACGGGGTGGCTGAAGCTTTCTTT	CASSFYGVAEAFF
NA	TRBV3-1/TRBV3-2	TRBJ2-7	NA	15	TGTGCCAGCAGCCACTTCGGGGGCCCAGGGGGGGAGCAGTACTTC	CASSHFGGPGGEQYF
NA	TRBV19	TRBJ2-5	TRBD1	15	TGTGCCAGTAGTGCGTGGACAGGGGGCGGCGAGACCCAGTACTTC	CASSAWTGGGETQYF
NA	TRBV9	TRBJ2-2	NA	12	TGTGCCAGCAGCCCAAACACCGGGGAGCTGTTTTTT	CASSPNTGELFF
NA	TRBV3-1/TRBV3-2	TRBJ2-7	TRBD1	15	TGTGCCAGCAGTATCTTGTCGGGACAGGGGTACGAGCAGTACTTC	CASSILSGQGYEQYF
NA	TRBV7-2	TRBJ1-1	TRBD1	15	TGTGCCAGCAGCCCTGGGGGACAGGGAGGCACTGAAGCTTTCTTT	CASSPGGQGGTEAFF
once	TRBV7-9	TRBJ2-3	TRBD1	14	TGTGCCACCCAGGGGGCCGTTTCCACAGATACGCAGTATTTT	CATQGAVSTDTQYF
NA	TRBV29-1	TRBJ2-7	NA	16	TGCAGCGTTGAACCCTTTGAAGGGGATAGGTCCTACGAGCAGTACTTC	CSVEPFEGDRSYEQYF
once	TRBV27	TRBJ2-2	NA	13	TGTGCCAGCAGTTTATTGAGCACCGGGGAGCTGTTTTTT	CASSLLSTGELFF
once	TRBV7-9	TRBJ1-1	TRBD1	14	TGTGCCAGCAGATCCGGGACAGAGAACACTGAAGCTTTCTTT	CASRSGTENTEAFF
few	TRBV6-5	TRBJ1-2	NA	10	TGTGCCAGCAGAGAGGATGGCTACACCTTC	CASREDGYTF
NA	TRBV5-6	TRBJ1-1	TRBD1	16	TGTGCCAGCAGCCGACGGACAGGTAACATGAACACTGAAGCTTTCTTT	CASSRRTGNMNTEAFF
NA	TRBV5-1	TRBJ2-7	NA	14	TGCGCCAGCAGCTTGGTGGGGGGGCTGAACGAGCAGTACTTC	CASSLVGGLNEQYF
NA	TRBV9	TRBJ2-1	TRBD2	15	TGTGCCAGCAGCGTAGGCGGGGGGACCTACAATGAGCAGTTCTTC	CASSVGGGTYNEQFF
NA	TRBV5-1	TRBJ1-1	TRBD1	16	TGCGCCAGCAGCAGACGGACAGGACAGGCAAACACTGAAGCTTTCTTT	CASSRRTGQANTEAFF
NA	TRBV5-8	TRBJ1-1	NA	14	TGTGCCAGCAGCTTGCACAGCATGAACACTGAAGCTTTCTTT	CASSLHSMNTEAFF
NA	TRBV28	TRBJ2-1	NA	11	TGTGCCAGCAGTCAACGGGATCTTTGGTTCTTC	CASSQRDLWFF
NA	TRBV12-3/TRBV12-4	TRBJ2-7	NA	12	TGTGCCAGCAGTTTCGCGACCTACGAGCAGTACTTC	CASSFATYEQYF
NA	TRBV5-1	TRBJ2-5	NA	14	TGCGCCAGCAGCTCCCGACTAGGTGGTGAGACCCAGTACTTC	CASSSRLGGETQYF
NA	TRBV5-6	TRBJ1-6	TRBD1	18	TGTGCCAGCGTCTATACCGGGACAGCAAGCTCCTATAATTCACCCCTCCACTTT	CASVYTGTASSYNSPLHF